The 8 T cell receptor beta chains reported below all come from one sample, sequenced in a study of radiation and T cells in renal cell carcinoma. Time point reported: baseline pretreatment blood. Sample treatment: 15 Gy SBRT to primary tumor, nephrectomy 4 weeks later. Sequencing was performed with immunoSEQ multiplex PCR; in TCRdb, only in-frame clones are kept and a portion is missing. The profile shows 140,000 to 150,000 clones, approximately 90% of them singletons. The sample was blood, taken from a patient whose treatment included radiotherapy and nephrectomy. The receptors here all came from a woman in her sixties or seventies with renal cell carcinoma.

This clone was recorded a few times. The V gene is TRBV5-4, the J gene TRBJ1-6; 9 nucleotides line up with TRBD1. V dropped 3 bases and J dropped 11; count of bases not matched to a gene: 12. Germline assignment: CDR1 SGHNT and CDR2 YYREEE (reference sequence). There are 16 residues in the CDR3. CDR3 sequence: CASSSPRDRESAPLHF. In DNA, the CDR3 is TGTGCCAGCAGCTCACCCCGGGACAGGGAGTCGGCACCCCTCCACTTT. The full variable domain, rest sourced from reference TRBV5-4 and TRBJ1-6, is ETGVTQSPTHLIKTRGQQVTLRCSSQSGHNTVSWYQQALGQGPQFIFQYYREEENGRGNFPPRFSGLQFPNYSSELNVNALELDDSALYLCASSSPRDRESAPLHFGNGTRLTVT.

The chain carries TRBV6-1 and TRBJ2-3; 7 bases agree with TRBD1. The CDR3 is 13 residues long. Germline loops: CDR1 MNHNS, CDR2 SASEGT. V was clipped by 5 bases and J by 4 bases; unmatched bases: 3. CDR3 coding DNA: TGTGCCAGCAGTATTGACAGGGCAGATACGCAGTATTTT. Protein sequence: CASSIDRADTQYF.

The genes are TRBV4-1 and TRBJ2-3; no reliable D call. V dropped 2 bases and J dropped 1 base, with 10 bases sitting between them. The V gene's germline CDR1 is MGHRA and CDR2 YSYEKL. The CDR3 contains 15 residues. CDR3: CASSQNERGTDTQYF. As DNA, the CDR3 is TGCGCCAGCAGCCAAAATGAGCGCGGCACAGATACGCAGTATTTT.

The chain couples TRBV6-1 to TRBJ2-2; the match to TRBD1 covers 7 bases. The CDR3 contains 16 residues. Germline-derived CDR1 and CDR2 are MNHNS and SASEGT. Trimming cost V 4 bases and J 0 bases; bases outside gene matches: 5. CDR3 nucleotides: TGTGCCAGCAGTGTAGGGGGCGGCCCGAACACCGGGGAGCTGTTTTTT. Protein: CASSVGGGPNTGELFF.

The rearrangement uses TRBV19 and TRBJ1-2; 7 bases fit TRBD1. Germline CDR1 LNHDA, CDR2 SQIVND (reference sequence). With 5 bases clipped from V and 8 bases from J, the junction kept 5 bases outside the gene matches. CDR3 length: 12 amino acids. The CDR3 loop is CASSPRTGGYTF. CDR3 DNA: TGTGCCAGTAGTCCTAGGACAGGCGGCTACACCTTC.

The rearrangement joins TRBV5-4 to TRBJ1-5; TRBD1 agrees at 8 bases. This CDR3 has 13 amino acids. CDR1 is SGHNT, CDR2 YYREEE, per germline (reference sequence). The J segment lost 5 bases and the V segment lost 4 bases, leaving 2 bases of the junction unmatched. The CDR3 sequence: CASSKDRDQPQHF. CDR3 in DNA: TGTGCCAGCAGCAAGGACAGGGATCAGCCCCAGCATTTT.

This chain connects TRBV30 to TRBJ1-5; 8 bases map to TRBD1. Unmatched junction bases numbered 8, after V lost 0 bases and J lost 7 bases. The CDR3 length is 15 residues. Per the germline V gene, CDR1 is GTSNPN and CDR2 is SVGIG (reference sequence). The CDR3 DNA is TGTGCCTGGAGTGTAGCAGGGGGCGCGGGACAGCCCCAGCATTTT. Translating it yields CAWSVAGGAGQPQHF. The whole variable domain, remainder taken from reference TRBV30 and TRBJ1-5, is SQTIHQWPATLVQPVGSPLSLECTVEGTSNPNLYWYRQAAGRGLQLLFYSVGIGQISSEVPQNLSASRPQDRQFILSSKKLLLSDSGFYLCAWSVAGGAGQPQHFGDGTRLSIL.

This chain links TRBV5-4 with TRBJ2-1; 7 bases agree with TRBD2. The V and J ends lost 4 bases and 4 bases, in that order; junction bases with no gene match: 8. The CDR3 has 15 residues. Germline assignment: CDR1 SGHNT and CDR2 YYREEE (reference sequence). CDR3 nucleotide sequence: TGTGCCAGCAGCGTTGGGACTATCGGATACAATGAGCAGTTCTTC. Amino acid sequence: CASSVGTIGYNEQFF.